These T cell receptor beta chains were read from a single sample in a study of blood T cell repertoires in COVID-19. The data were produced by immunoSEQ multiplex PCR, yet TCRdb's version contains in-frame clones alone and is incomplete. The sample yields about 59,000 clones, more than 60% seen once. The sequenced sample consisted of peripheral blood. These receptors all come from a woman in her forties or fifties with active or convalescent COVID-19. Both conserved end residues are part of each CDR3. The order of the fields is V gene, D gene, clone size, J gene, CDR3 protein, CDR3 DNA. D genes are given only for firm matches. A row's size may be missing; if present it is once, few, many or a size class.

TRBV5-5	-	-	TRBJ2-5	CASSPLILKMTGRFEKTQYF	TGTGCCAGCAGCCCCTTGATCTTAAAAATGACAGGGAGGTTCGAAAAGACCCAGTACTTC
TRBV5-1	TRBD2	-	TRBJ2-2	CASSPRTSGSPLNTGELFF	TGCGCCAGCAGCCCGAGGACTAGCGGGAGCCCCTTAAACACCGGGGAGCTGTTTTTT
TRBV7-2	-	-	TRBJ2-1	CASSLVAGRMNEQFF	TGTGCCAGCAGCTTAGTGGCGGGCAGAATGAATGAGCAGTTCTTC
TRBV19	TRBD1	-	TRBJ2-2	CASSIYRGSTGELFF	TGTGCCAGTAGTATTTACAGGGGTAGCACCGGGGAGCTGTTTTTT
TRBV2	TRBD1	-	TRBJ2-7	CASSEGQGAYEQYF	TGTGCCAGCAGCGAGGGACAGGGAGCCTACGAGCAGTACTTC
TRBV7-9	-	-	TRBJ2-1	CASSSGAHNEQFF	TGTGCCAGCAGCTCCGGAGCCCACAATGAGCAGTTCTTC
TRBV24-1	-	-	TRBJ2-1	CAIFQGYYNEQFF	TGTGCCATTTTCCAGGGGTACTACAATGAGCAGTTCTTC
TRBV6-1	-	-	TRBJ2-7	CASSEQALGVYEQYF	TGTGCCAGCAGTGAACAGGCCCTCGGGGTATACGAGCAGTACTTC
TRBV19	-	few	TRBJ2-3	CASTAYPSSTDTQYF	TGTGCCAGTACTGCGTATCCGTCTAGCACAGATACGCAGTATTTT
TRBV7-9	-	-	TRBJ1-4	CASTSGGSNEKLFF	TGTGCCAGCACCTCCGGGGGATCTAATGAAAAACTGTTTTTT
TRBV5-1	-	-	TRBJ2-3	CASSLASVAGPPMTQYF	TGCGCCAGCAGCTTGGCATCGGTGGCGGGACCGCCGATGACGCAGTATTTT
TRBV28	-	few	TRBJ2-6	CASRGRQAGANVLTF	TGTGCCAGCAGGGGGAGGCAGGCTGGGGCCAACGTCCTGACTTTC
TRBV29-1	TRBD1	-	TRBJ1-1	CSVAGQLNTEAFF	TGCAGCGTTGCGGGACAGCTGAACACTGAAGCTTTCTTT
TRBV28	-	-	TRBJ1-2	CASSYARGQGYTF	TGTGCCAGCAGTTACGCCAGGGGACAAGGCTACACCTTC
TRBV7-9	-	-	TRBJ2-7	CASSLESFGYEQYF	TGTGCCAGCAGCTTAGAGAGCTTTGGTTACGAGCAGTACTTC
TRBV10-1	-	-	TRBJ1-2	CASSDNSNYGYTF	TGCGCCAGCAGTGATAATAGCAACTATGGCTACACCTTC
TRBV30	-	-	TRBJ1-5	CAWTPGGNQPQHF	TGTGCCTGGACCCCCGGCGGTAATCAGCCCCAGCATTTT
TRBV14	TRBD2	few	TRBJ2-2	CASSQGGSGTGELFF	TGTGCCAGCAGCCAAGGCGGGAGTGGCACCGGGGAGCTGTTTTTT
TRBV14	-	-	TRBJ2-3	CASSQEQGPDTQYF	TGTGCCAGCAGCCAAGAACAGGGTCCAGATACGCAGTATTTT
TRBV5-1	-	-	TRBJ2-5	CASSLVAEETQYF	TGCGCCAGCAGCTTGGTGGCGGAAGAGACCCAGTACTTC
TRBV6-5	TRBD1	-	TRBJ1-5	CASSLGQHQPQHF	TGTGCCAGCAGTCTGGGACAGCATCAGCCCCAGCATTTT
TRBV7-9	-	-	TRBJ2-7	CASSPRAVRDEQYF	TGTGCCAGCAGCCCCCGTGCGGTTCGGGACGAGCAGTACTTC
TRBV12-3/TRBV12-4	-	-	TRBJ1-2	CASSGKTGGGYTF	TGTGCCAGCAGTGGAAAGACAGGAGGTGGCTACACCTTC
TRBV30	-	once	TRBJ1-1	CAWRRALEAFF	TGTGCCTGGAGGAGGGCCCTTGAAGCTTTCTTT
TRBV7-2	-	few	TRBJ2-1	CASSTQQGYNEQFF	TGTGCCAGCAGCACCCAACAGGGTTACAATGAGCAGTTCTTC
TRBV28	TRBD1	-	TRBJ2-1	CASSRNRGAYNEQFF	TGTGCCAGCAGTAGAAACAGGGGGGCCTACAATGAGCAGTTCTTC
TRBV7-9	TRBD1	-	TRBJ2-2	CASSAPGQTTGELFF	TGTGCCAGCAGCGCACCGGGACAGACGACCGGGGAGCTGTTTTTT
TRBV2	-	few	TRBJ1-5	CASSPSREQPQHF	TGTGCCAGCAGCCCGTCCAGGGAACAGCCCCAGCATTTT
TRBV30	-	-	TRBJ2-3	CALGRGSTDTQYF	TGTGCCTTGGGCAGGGGAAGCACAGATACGCAGTATTTT
TRBV12-3/TRBV12-4	TRBD1	-	TRBJ1-1	CASSDRGKAFF	TGTGCCAGCAGCGACAGGGGAAAAGCTTTCTTT
TRBV19	TRBD1	-	TRBJ1-1	CASSIPGGRGIRNTEAFF	TGTGCCAGTAGTATTCCGGGCGGCAGGGGGATCCGGAACACTGAAGCTTTCTTT
TRBV6-6	TRBD1	-	TRBJ1-2	CATGTDYGYTF	TGTGCCACCGGGACAGACTATGGCTACACCTTC
TRBV3-1/TRBV3-2	-	-	TRBJ1-6	CASSQDHGSGPLHF	TGTGCCAGCAGCCAAGATCACGGGAGCGGTCCCCTCCACTTT
TRBV29-1	-	-	TRBJ1-5	CSARSTGNQPQHF	TGCAGCGCCCGCTCGACAGGAAATCAGCCCCAGCATTTT
TRBV30	TRBD1	-	TRBJ1-2	CAWTKWHSRGRFYGYTF	TGTGCCTGGACCAAGTGGCATAGCAGGGGGCGCTTCTATGGCTACACCTTC
TRBV28	-	-	TRBJ2-7	CASSPRGRGTYEQYF	TGTGCCAGCAGTCCGAGGGGGCGCGGGACCTACGAGCAGTACTTC
TRBV10-1	TRBD1	-	TRBJ2-1	CASRQGATNEQFF	TGCGCCAGCAGGCAGGGGGCTACCAATGAGCAGTTCTTC
TRBV19	-	once	TRBJ1-5	CASSIKRGPQPQHF	TGTGCCAGTAGTATTAAAAGGGGCCCTCAGCCCCAGCATTTT
TRBV30	TRBD2	-	TRBJ2-1	CAWSVLAGDNEQFF	TGTGCCTGGAGTGTACTGGCGGGAGACAATGAGCAGTTCTTC
TRBV5-4	TRBD1	many	TRBJ1-2	CASSPGGTGALYGYTF	TGTGCCAGCAGCCCGGGTGGGACAGGGGCCCTCTATGGCTACACCTTC
TRBV9	TRBD1	few	TRBJ2-5	CASSIRDRLQETQYF	TGTGCCAGCAGCATCCGGGACAGGCTCCAAGAGACCCAGTACTTC
TRBV15	TRBD2	-	TRBJ2-7	CATSRGGTSLYEQYF	TGTGCCACCAGCAGAGGAGGGACTAGCCTCTACGAGCAGTACTTC
TRBV12-5	-	-	TRBJ2-3	CASGFRDTQYF	TGTGCTAGTGGTTTTCGGGATACGCAGTATTTT
TRBV7-9	TRBD1	-	TRBJ1-1	CASSPWGRGTEAFF	TGTGCCAGCAGCCCCTGGGGCAGGGGGACTGAAGCTTTCTTT
TRBV19	TRBD1	many	TRBJ2-7	CASSIGDRGRAEQYF	TGTGCCAGTAGTATAGGGGACAGGGGCCGTGCCGAGCAGTACTTC
TRBV2	TRBD1	few	TRBJ1-5	CASSPTGHSNQPQHF	TGTGCCAGCAGCCCGACAGGGCATAGCAATCAGCCCCAGCATTTT